This T cell receptor (beta chain) was sequenced for a study of CD8 T cells in Susac syndrome. General study findings and limits: It was acknowledged in the study that the number of individuals who were included in its TCR sequencing and HLA analysis was relatively small.

The germline gives CDR1 PRHDT, CDR2 FYEKMQ (reference sequence). CDR3 length: 13 residues. Trimming took off 5 bases at V and 1 base at J, with 9 bases between the two ends. Random hexamers were used to reverse transcribe the RNA input (about 0.5 to 1 ug). The immunoSEQ assay covered 54 Vbeta and 13 Jbeta segments for CDR3. TCRdb reanalysed the immunoSEQ multiplex PCR reads using MiXCR and keeps one entry per CDR3 protein. The data show over 150,000 distinct CDR3 sequences, 90% to 95% seen once. In the case of this clonotype: Its antigen is as yet unknown.

The authors sequenced TCR beta from blood CD8+ and CD4+ T cells. TEMRA cells were FACS-enriched and CD8+ and CD4+ T cells negatively isolated. The chain carries TRBV13 and TRBJ2-7; unclear D gene. The sequence was obtained from a human donor with multiple sclerosis. Sequenced: CD4+ T cells from PBMCs. The chain's CDR3 is CASSPMPSYEQYF. For the CDR3, the DNA is TGTGCCAGCAGCCCGATGCCATCCTACGAGCAGTACTTC.